Included here is one T cell receptor (beta chain) sequence, with context. Trimming removed 2 bases from V and 7 bases from J; junction bases left unmatched: 5. The CDR3 runs to 15 residues. The germline V gene has CDR1 SGDLS and CDR2 YYNGEE. Original processing methods: Estimation of nucleated cell counts was performed using reference gene primer amplification. Profiled with immunoSEQ multiplex PCR; TCRdb holds only in-frame clones, not every one. V and J calls and clone size are copied from that table; D and trimming were computed from the DNA. Of about 230,000 clones in the sample, roughly 84% were seen once. These data belong to a study of blood T cell repertoires in COVID-19. As for the study in general: T cells, B-cell-depleted T cells, or PBMCs supplied cDNA or gDNA.

This sequence originates from a woman aged 45 to 65 with acute or convalescent COVID-19. The genes are TRBV9 and TRBJ2-1; 11 nucleotides line up with TRBD2. What was sequenced was peripheral blood. CDR3 bases: TGTGCCAGCAGCGTGGGAATAGCGGGAGGGAATGAGCAGTTCTTC. Translating gives CASSVGIAGGNEQFF.